The TCR beta chain under discussion was sequenced for a study of cytomegalovirus exposure and HLA in healthy donors. General study findings and limits: TCR beta chains numbering more than 150 were designated cytomegalovirus-associated.

Remarks on this clone: What it binds is not known.

Primers: 60 Vbeta forward and 13 Jbeta reverse. Original methodology: Tens of millions of unique TCR beta chains, approximately 11 million of them shared, were counted by a later analysis. TCRdb's copy holds only in-frame clones and misses some; the assay was immunoSEQ multiplex PCR. The D gene and trimming were derived from the DNA, and the V and J assignments and clone size from that table. The data hold 210,000 or so clones, with 70% to 90% observed a single time. V lost 5 bases and J 9 bases, leaving 14 bases between the germline ends. Germline V gene lookup returns CDR1 SGHAT and CDR2 FQDESV (reference sequence). There are 13 residues in the CDR3.

The sequence came from a human donor in good health. This rearrangement joins TRBV11-1 to TRBJ2-1; D is undetermined. Specimen: PBMCs. The CDR3 region is CASSRAAAAEQFF. The CDR3, as DNA: TGTGCCAGCAGCCGAGCTGCGGCTGCTGAGCAGTTCTTC.